This T cell receptor (beta chain) stems from a study of T cell responses to AZD1222 COVID-19 vaccine. Libraries were prepared by immunoSEQ multiplex PCR; TCRdb keeps only in-frame clonotypes and omits some of them. The table lists 150,000 to 250,000 clones, roughly 92% of them singletons. Note on this clone: As yet, its antigen is unknown.

V shed 6 bases and J 3 bases; nucleotides not matched to a gene: 5. Germline CDR1 is MNHNS and CDR2 is SASEGT. The CDR3 contains 14 residues. Regarding the study as a whole: As reported, nearly half of all spike-specific TCRs target variant regions that are unmutated. Donors, mostly white British, included more females; clonal diversity was possibly underestimated. Following two doses of AZD1222, Spike-specific TCR breadth and depth rose.

The genes are TRBV6-1 and TRBJ2-7; TRBD1 aligns across 10 bases. The origin of this receptor is an adult who received the AZD1222 COVID-19 vaccine. The specimen was peripheral blood, collected 28 days after the second AZD1222 dose. CDR3 protein: CASSSTGGNYEQYF. CDR3 nucleotide sequence: TGTGCCAGCAGCTCGACAGGGGGCAACTACGAGCAGTACTTC.